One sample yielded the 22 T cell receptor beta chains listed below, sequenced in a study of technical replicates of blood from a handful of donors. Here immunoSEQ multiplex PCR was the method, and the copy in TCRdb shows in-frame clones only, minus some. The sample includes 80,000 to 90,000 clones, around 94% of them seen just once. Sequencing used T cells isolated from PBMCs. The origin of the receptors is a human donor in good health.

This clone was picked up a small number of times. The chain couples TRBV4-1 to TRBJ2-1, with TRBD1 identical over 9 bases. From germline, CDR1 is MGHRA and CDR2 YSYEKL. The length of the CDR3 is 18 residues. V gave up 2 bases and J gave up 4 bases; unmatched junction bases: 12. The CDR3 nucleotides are TGCGCCAGCAGCCAACCAATGGGGAGACAGGGGGGGTACAATGAGCAGTTCTTC. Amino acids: CASSQPMGRQGGYNEQFF.

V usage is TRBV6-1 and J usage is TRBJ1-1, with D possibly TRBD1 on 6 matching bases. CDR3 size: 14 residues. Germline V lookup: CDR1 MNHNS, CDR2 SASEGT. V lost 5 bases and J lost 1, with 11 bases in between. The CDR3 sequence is CASSPTRGNTEAFF. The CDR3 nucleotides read TGTGCCAGCAGTCCTACCAGGGGGAACACTGAAGCTTTCTTT.

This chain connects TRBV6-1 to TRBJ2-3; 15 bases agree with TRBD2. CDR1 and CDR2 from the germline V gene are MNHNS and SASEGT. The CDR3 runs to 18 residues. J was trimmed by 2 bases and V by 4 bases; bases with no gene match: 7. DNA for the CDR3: TGTGCCAGCAGTGTTCGGGGACTAGCGGGGGGTTACACAGATACGCAGTATTTT. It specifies CASSVRGLAGGYTDTQYF.

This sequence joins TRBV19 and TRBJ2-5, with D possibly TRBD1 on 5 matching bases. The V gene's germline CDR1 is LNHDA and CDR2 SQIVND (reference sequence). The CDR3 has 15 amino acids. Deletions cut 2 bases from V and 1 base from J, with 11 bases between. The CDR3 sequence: CASSIRGQLQETQYF. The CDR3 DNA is TGTGCCAGTAGTATAAGGGGCCAGCTCCAAGAGACCCAGTACTTC. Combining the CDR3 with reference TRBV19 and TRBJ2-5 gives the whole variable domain DGGITQSPKYLFRKEGQNVTLSCEQNLNHDAMYWYRQDPGQGLRLIYYSQIVNDFQKGDIAEGYSVSREKKESFPLTVTSAQKNPTAFYLCASSIRGQLQETQYFGPGTRLLVL.

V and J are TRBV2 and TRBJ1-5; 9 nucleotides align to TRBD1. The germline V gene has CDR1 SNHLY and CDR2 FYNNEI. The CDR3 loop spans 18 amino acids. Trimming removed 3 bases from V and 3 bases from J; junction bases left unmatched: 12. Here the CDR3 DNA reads TGTGCCAGCAGTGACGTAGTCACAGGGGGCTATCCCAATCAGCCCCAGCATTTT. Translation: CASSDVVTGGYPNQPQHF.

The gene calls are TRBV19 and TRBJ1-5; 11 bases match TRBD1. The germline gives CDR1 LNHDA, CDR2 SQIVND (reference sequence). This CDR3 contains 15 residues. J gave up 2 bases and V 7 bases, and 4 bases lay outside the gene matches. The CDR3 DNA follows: TGTGCCAGTATCCGGACAGGGGGCGGCAATCAGCCCCAGCATTTT. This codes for CASIRTGGGNQPQHF.

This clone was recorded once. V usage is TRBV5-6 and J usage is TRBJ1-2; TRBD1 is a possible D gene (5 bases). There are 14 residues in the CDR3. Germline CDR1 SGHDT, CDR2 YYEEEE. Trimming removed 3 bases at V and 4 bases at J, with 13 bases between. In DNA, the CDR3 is TGTGCCAGCAGCTGGATGACAGCGCGCTATGGCTACACCTTC. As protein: CASSWMTARYGYTF.

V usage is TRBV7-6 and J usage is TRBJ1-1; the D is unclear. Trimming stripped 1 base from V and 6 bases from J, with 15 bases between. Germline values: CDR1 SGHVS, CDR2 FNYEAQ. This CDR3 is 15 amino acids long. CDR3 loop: CASSLGETGGSEAFF. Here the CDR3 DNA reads TGTGCCAGCAGCTTAGGTGAGACCGGCGGGTCTGAAGCTTTCTTT. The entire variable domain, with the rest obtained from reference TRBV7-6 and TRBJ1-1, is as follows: GAGVSQSPRYKVTKRGQDVALRCDPISGHVSLYWYRQALGQGPEFLTYFNYEAQQDKSGLPNDRFSAERPEGSISTLTIQRTEQRDSAMYRCASSLGETGGSEAFFGQGTRLTVV.

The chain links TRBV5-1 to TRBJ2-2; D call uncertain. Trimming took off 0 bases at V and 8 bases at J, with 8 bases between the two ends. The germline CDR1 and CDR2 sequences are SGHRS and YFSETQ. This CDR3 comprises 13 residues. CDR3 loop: CASSLDYVGELFF. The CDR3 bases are TGCGCCAGCAGCTTGGACTATGTAGGGGAGCTGTTTTTT. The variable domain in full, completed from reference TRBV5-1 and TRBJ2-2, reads KAGVTQTPRYLIKTRGQQVTLSCSPISGHRSVSWYQQTPGQGLQFLFEYFSETQRNKGNFPGRFSGRQFSNSRSEMNVSTLELGDSALYLCASSLDYVGELFFGEGSRLTVL.

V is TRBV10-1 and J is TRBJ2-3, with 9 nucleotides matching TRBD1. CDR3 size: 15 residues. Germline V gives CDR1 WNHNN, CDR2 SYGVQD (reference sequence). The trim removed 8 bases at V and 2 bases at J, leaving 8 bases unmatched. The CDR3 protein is CASEGTGWNTDTQYF. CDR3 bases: TGCGCCAGCGAGGGGACAGGGTGGAACACAGATACGCAGTATTTT.

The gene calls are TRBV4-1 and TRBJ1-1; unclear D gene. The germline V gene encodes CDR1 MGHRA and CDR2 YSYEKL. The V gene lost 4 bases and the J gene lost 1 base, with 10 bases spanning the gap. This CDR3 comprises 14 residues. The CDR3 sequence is CASSPGLANTEAFF. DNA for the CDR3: TGCGCCAGCAGCCCCGGGTTGGCGAACACTGAAGCTTTCTTT.

The CDR3, as DNA: TGTGCCAGCAGCTTGCGGACTAGCGGAGGCTACGAGCAGTACTTC. Encoded protein: CASSLRTSGGYEQYF. V gene TRBV5-4 combines with J gene TRBJ2-7; 10 nucleotides match TRBD2. CDR1 and CDR2 (germline): SGHNT, YYREEE (reference sequence). CDR3 length equals 15 residues. Trimming took 1 base from V and 3 from J; bases not matched to a gene: 4.

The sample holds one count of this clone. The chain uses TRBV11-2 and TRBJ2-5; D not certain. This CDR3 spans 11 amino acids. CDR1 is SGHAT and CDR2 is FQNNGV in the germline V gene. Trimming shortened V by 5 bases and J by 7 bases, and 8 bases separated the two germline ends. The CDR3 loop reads CASSEFGTQYF. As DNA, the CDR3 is TGTGCCAGCAGCGAGTTCGGGACCCAGTACTTC. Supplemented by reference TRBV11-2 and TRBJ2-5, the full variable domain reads EAGVAQSPRYKIIEKRQSVAFWCNPISGHATLYWYQQILGQGPKLLIQFQNNGVVDDSQLPKDRFSAERLKGVDSTLKIQPAKLEDSAVYLCASSEFGTQYFGPGTRLLVL.

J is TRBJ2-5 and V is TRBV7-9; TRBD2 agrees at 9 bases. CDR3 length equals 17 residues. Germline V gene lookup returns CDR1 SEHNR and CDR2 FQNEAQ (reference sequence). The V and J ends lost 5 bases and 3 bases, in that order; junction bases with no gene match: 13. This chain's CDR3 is CASSPKLTSGNEETQYF. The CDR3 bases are TGTGCCAGCAGCCCAAAATTGACTAGCGGAAATGAAGAGACCCAGTACTTC.

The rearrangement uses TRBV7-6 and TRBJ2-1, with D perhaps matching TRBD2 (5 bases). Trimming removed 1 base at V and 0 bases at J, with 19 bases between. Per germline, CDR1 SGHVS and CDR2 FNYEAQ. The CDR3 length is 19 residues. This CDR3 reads CASSLETIRGSSSYNEQFF. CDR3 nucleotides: TGTGCCAGCAGCTTAGAGACTATTCGCGGTTCGAGCTCCTACAATGAGCAGTTCTTC.

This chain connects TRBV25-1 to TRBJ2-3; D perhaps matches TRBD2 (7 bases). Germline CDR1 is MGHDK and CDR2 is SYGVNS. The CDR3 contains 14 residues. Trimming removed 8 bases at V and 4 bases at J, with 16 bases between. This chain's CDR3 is CASLGEGGADTQYF. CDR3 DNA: TGTGCCAGCCTGGGGGAGGGGGGGGCAGATACGCAGTATTTT.

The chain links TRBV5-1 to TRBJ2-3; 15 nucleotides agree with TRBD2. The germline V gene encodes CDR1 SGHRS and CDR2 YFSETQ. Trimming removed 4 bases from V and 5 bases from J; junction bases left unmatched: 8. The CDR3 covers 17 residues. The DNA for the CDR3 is TGCGCCAGCAGCGCGGGACTAGCGGGGGGAGGAGGAGATACGCAGTATTTT. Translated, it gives CASSAGLAGGGGDTQYF.

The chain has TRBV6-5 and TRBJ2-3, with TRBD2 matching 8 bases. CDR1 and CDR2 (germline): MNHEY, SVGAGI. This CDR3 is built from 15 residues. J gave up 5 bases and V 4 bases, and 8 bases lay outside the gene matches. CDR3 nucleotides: TGTGCCAGCAGTTCCGGGACTAGTTCTATAGATACGCAGTATTTT. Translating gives CASSSGTSSIDTQYF.

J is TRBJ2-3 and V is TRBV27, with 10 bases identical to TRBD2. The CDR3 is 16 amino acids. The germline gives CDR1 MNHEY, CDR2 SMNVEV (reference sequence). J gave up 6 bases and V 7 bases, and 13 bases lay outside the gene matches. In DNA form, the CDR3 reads TGTGCCAGCACCACCCCTAGCGGGAGAGGGAGGGATACGCAGTATTTT. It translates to CASTTPSGRGRDTQYF.

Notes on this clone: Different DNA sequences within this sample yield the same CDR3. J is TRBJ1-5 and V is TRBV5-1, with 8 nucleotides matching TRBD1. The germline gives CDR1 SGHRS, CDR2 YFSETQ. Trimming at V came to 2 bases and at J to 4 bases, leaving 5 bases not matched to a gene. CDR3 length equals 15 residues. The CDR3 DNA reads TGCGCCAGCAGCTTAGGACAGGGTTCGAATCAGCCCCAGCATTTT. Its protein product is CASSLGQGSNQPQHF. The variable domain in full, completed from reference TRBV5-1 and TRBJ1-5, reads KAGVTQTPRYLIKTRGQQVTLSCSPISGHRSVSWYQQTPGQGLQFLFEYFSETQRNKGNFPGRFSGRQFSNSRSEMNVSTLELGDSALYLCASSLGQGSNQPQHFGDGTRLSIL.

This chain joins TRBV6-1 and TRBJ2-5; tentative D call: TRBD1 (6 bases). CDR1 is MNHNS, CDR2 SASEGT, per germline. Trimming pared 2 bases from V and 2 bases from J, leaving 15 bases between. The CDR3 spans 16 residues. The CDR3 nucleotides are TGTGCCAGCAGTGAAACCCTACAGGGTTTACAAGAGACCCAGTACTTC. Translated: CASSETLQGLQETQYF.

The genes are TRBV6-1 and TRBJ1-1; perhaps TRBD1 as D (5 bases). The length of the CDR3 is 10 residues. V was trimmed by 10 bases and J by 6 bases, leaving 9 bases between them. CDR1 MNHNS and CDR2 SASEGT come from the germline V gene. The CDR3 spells CATQGAEAFF. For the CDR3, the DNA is TGTGCCACGCAGGGTGCTGAAGCTTTCTTT.